The 3 T cell receptor beta chains reported below all come from one sample, sequenced in a study of blood T cells in healthy people across ages. Primers used in a second PCR of roughly 7 to 11 cycles were a sample-barcoded 5' primer and a J-beta primer mix. Each CDR3 protein is one row after TCRdb ran MiXCR on the 5' RACE reads. The sample has about 1.8 million distinct CDR3 sequences; less than 50% are singletons. The source material was blood. These receptors were collected from a woman aged 35 to 49 in good health.

Comment on this clonotype: Sequence at one end of the junction differs from germline and may be a read error. This CDR3 is CASSLSLAGDEQFF. The CDR3 nucleotides are TGTGCTAGCAGCTTATCACTAGCAGGGGATGAGCAGTTCTTC. The V and J genes are TRBV7-7 and TRBJ2-1, with D perhaps matching TRBD1 or TRBD2 (6 bases each). The germline CDR1 and CDR2 sequences are SSHAT and FNYEAQ (reference sequence). The CDR3 has 14 residues.

The V gene is TRBV4-1, the J gene TRBJ2-3, with D hard to call. Germline assignment: CDR1 MGHRA and CDR2 YSYEKL. Between the trimmed V and J ends, which lost 4 bases and 4 bases, there was a span of 12 bases. CDR3 length: 14 amino acids. CDR3 DNA sequence: TGCGCCAGCAGCCTGATAAGTGATGCAGATACGCAGTATTTT. It codes for CASSLISDADTQYF.

As for this clonotype: No conserved phenylalanine or tryptophan is present at the end of the CDR3, so a read error is the likely explanation. This chain uses TRBV28 with TRBJ2-5, with unresolved D. Germline lookup yields CDR1 MDHEN and CDR2 SYDVKM. V was pared by 3 bases and J by 4 bases, with 15 bases between. There are 15 residues in the CDR3. The CDR3 DNA reads TGTGCCAGCAGTTTGCCAGCAGGCACCCCAGAGACCCAGTACTTG. Amino acid sequence: CASSLPAGTPETQYL.